This T cell receptor beta chain derives from a study of shared clonotypes between healthy human individuals (dated by TCRdb to the early 2020s). General notes on the study: A few men and a couple of women, aged 18 to 49 years, made up the cohort. Each donor's leukapheresis produced roughly between about 0.9 and 9.5 billion PBMCs. Per donor, three plates each were used for CD4 naive and CD4 memory, two for CD8 naive, and one for CD8 memory. To estimate repertoire size and how much clonotypes are shared between individuals, the study performed deep sequencing of blood TCR repertoires from a handful of healthy adults. To increase sequencing depth and limit assay-specific biases, different laboratories used diverse techniques to prepare libraries and sequence TCR repertoires. Overall results and qualifications from the work: Pairwise subsampling led to the expectation that sequencing depth would affect the degree of clonotype sharing among donors. Estimated clonotype richness was generally larger for naive than for memory subsets. Roughly 5% of naive CD4, around 3.5% of naive CD8, 2.3% of memory CD4, and 0.4% of memory CD8 clonotypes were shared across four donors. Clonotypes shared by all four sorted-subset donors showed higher generation probabilities than non-shared clonotypes. Sampling was limited to blood, and TCR repertoires in tissue likely differ from TCR repertoires in blood. The small number of donors limited the genetic and exposure-history diversity represented. Incomplete sequencing was indicated by rarefaction of sorted-subset datasets, despite the large sequencing depth.

The germline ends are 13 bases apart after V is trimmed by 5 bases and J by 1 base. The germline V gene yields SGHTA for CDR1 and FQGTGA for CDR2. The CDR3, from cysteine to phenylalanine, totals 15 residues. Only CDR3 DNA is held: 45 bases, read in frame from base 1. Using the deep immunoSEQ assay, multiplex PCR amplified TCR CDR3 regions from genomic DNA. Genomic DNA extracted from each cell subset was distributed evenly over all wells of several immunoSEQ 96-well plates, and each plate served as one replicate. Each replicate PCR for sorted subsets received roughly 0.2 ug genomic DNA, equal to 30,000 or so T cell genomes. The purified libraries were quantified using a Qubit 3.0 fluorometer, sized with a Bioanalyzer 2100, and then quantified again using the KAPA Library Quantification kit. A separate single-read 150-cycle Illumina NextSeq 550 flow cell was used to sequence each immunoSEQ 96-well plate. The authors processed their data as follows. Because only junctional sequences without quality scores were contained in the immunoSEQ output, filtering matching that applied to full-length reads could not be performed. To assign V/J genes and CDR3, sequences were annotated using PyIR, a Python wrapper for IgBLAST v1.9, with IMGT germline references. Reads were filtered out if the reads had weak V/J assignments (E-value above 1e-6), no CDR3, stop codons, out-of-frame junctions, or ambiguous translated residues. V3J clonotypes were defined as sequences sharing an identical inferred V gene, J gene, and CDR3 amino acid sequence. Percentage overlap between repertoires was computed as shared unique clonotypes divided by the size of the smaller repertoire. RTK rarefaction, the Chao1 estimator, and Recon v2.1 estimates of unobserved clonotypes were used to assess repertoire richness. Generation probabilities were computed with OLGA for all TCRbeta clonotypes obtained by the gDNA method from four donors. TCRdb re-hosts the immuneACCESS table, in-frame sequences only. Its copies lack some clones; in the studies checked, an unresolved V gene accounts for under half of them, and the cause for the rest is not known. V and J calls and clone size follow that table, whereas D and trimming were derived from the DNA. This sample comprises 2,500,000 or so clones, approximately 93% of them detected only once. More than 0.35% of the sample rests with the top ten.

Healthy HIV-negative adults with no recently reported acute infections or vaccinations were included as donors. Only Caucasian adults living in Nashville, Tennessee, USA were represented among the donors. CD4+ T cells were enriched by magnetic negative selection; naive cells were then positively selected on CD45RA, and the negative fraction formed the memory subset. Blood was collected by leukapheresis, and PBMCs were isolated by Ficoll-Histopaque density gradient centrifugation and then cryopreserved in liquid nitrogen vapor phase. Purity and quantity of every magnetically sorted T cell population were checked by analytical flow cytometry. From each sorted fraction, genomic DNA was isolated and quantified by UV absorbance on a Nanodrop 2000c. Remarks on this clone: Its antigen specificity is not known. Per-base quality was not reported, and no clone a single base away is much larger than it. Other DNA sequences in the sample encode the same CDR3.

The receptor's source is a man aged 18 to 29 in good health. Some clones in this sample may be carry-over from other donors' samples. This chain joins TRBV7-3 to TRBJ2-3, with a weak D call of TRBD2 (6 bases match). Sequencing was performed on naive CD4+ T cells from PBMCs. This specimen's cell subset or site label, per the study, means: CD45RA+ positively selected. The nucleotide sequence reads as follows: TGTGCCAGCAGCCTAGGGACTTCTGGCACAGATACGCAGTATTTT. Translation gives CASSLGTSGTDTQYF. Where the CDR3 stops, the reference TRBV7-3 and TRBJ2-3 genes take over; the full variable domain is GAGVSQTPSNKVTEKGKYVELRCDPISGHTALYWYRQSLGQGPEFLIYFQGTGAADDSGLPNDRFFAVRPEGSVSTLKIQRTERGDSAVYLCASSLGTSGTDTQYFGPGTRLTVL.